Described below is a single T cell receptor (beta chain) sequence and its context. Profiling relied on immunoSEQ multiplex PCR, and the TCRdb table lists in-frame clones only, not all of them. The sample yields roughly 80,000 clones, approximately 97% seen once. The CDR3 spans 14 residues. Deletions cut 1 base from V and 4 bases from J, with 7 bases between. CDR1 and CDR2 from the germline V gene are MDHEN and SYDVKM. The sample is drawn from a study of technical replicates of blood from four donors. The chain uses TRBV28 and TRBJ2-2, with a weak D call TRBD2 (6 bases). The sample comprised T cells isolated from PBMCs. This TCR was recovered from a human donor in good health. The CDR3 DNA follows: TGTGCCAGCAGTTTATTGGGACTCACCGGGGAGCTGTTTTTT. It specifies CASSLLGLTGELFF.